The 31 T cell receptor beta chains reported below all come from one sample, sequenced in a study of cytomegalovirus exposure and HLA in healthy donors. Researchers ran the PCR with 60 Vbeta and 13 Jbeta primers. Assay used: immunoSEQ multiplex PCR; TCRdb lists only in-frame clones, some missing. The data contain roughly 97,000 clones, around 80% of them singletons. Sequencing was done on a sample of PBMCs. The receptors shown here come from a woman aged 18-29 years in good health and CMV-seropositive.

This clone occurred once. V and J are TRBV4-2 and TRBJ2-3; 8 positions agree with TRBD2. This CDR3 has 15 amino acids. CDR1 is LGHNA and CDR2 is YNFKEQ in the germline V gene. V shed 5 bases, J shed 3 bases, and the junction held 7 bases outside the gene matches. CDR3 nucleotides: TGTGCCAGCAGCATTAGCGGGACTCGTACAGATACGCAGTATTTT. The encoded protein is CASSISGTRTDTQYF.

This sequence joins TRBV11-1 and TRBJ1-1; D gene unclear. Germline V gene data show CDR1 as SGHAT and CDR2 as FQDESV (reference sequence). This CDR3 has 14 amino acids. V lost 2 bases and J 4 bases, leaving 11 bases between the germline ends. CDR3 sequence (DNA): TGTGCCAGCAGCTTACAGGTCATGGGCACTGAAGCTTTCTTT. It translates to CASSLQVMGTEAFF.

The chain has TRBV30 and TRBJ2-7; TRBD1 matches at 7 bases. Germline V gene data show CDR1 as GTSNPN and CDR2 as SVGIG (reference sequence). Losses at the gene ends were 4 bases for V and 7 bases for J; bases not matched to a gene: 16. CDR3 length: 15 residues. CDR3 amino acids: CAWTRPGQRFWEQYF. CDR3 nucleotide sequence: TGTGCCTGGACTAGACCGGGACAGCGCTTTTGGGAGCAGTACTTC.

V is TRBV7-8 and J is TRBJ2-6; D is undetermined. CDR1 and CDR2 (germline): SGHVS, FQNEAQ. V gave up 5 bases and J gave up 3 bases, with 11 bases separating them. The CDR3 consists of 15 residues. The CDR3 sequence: CASSPGRSGANVLTF. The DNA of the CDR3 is TGTGCCAGCAGCCCAGGTCGAAGTGGGGCCAACGTCCTGACTTTC.

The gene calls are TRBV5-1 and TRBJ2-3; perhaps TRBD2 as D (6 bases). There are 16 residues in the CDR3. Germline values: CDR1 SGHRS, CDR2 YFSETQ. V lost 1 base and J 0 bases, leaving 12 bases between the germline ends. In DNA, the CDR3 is TGCGCCAGCAGCTTGAGGGGACGGGAGAGCACAGATACGCAGTATTTT. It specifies CASSLRGRESTDTQYF.

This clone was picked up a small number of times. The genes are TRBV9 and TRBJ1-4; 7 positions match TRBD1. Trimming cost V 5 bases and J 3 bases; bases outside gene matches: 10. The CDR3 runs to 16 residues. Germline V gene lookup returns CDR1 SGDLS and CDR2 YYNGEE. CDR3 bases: TGTGCCAGCAGTCGGACAGGTTGGGCCGCTAATGAAAAACTGTTTTTT. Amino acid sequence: CASSRTGWAANEKLFF.

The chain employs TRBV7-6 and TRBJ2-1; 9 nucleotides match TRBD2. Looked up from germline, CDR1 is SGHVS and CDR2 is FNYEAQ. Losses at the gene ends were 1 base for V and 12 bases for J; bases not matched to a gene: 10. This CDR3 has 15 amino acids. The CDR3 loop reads CASSLEVASGTGQFF. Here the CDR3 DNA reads TGTGCCAGCAGCTTAGAAGTGGCTAGCGGGACCGGGCAGTTCTTC.

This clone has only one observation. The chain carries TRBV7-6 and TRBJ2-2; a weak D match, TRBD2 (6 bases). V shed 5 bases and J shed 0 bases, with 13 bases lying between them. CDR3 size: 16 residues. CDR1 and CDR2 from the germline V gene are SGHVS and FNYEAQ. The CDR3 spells CASSRAGTSNTGELFF. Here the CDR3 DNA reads TGTGCCAGCAGCCGCGCGGGGACCTCGAACACCGGGGAGCTGTTTTTT. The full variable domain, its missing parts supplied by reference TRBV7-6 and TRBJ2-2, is GAGVSQSPRYKVTKRGQDVALRCDPISGHVSLYWYRQALGQGPEFLTYFNYEAQQDKSGLPNDRFSAERPEGSISTLTIQRTEQRDSAMYRCASSRAGTSNTGELFFGEGSRLTVL.

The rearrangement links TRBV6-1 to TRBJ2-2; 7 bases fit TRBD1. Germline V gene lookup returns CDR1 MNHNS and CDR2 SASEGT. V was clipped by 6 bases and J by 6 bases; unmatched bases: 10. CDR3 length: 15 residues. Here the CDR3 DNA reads TGTGCCAGCAGCGGGGACAGACGGAATCCCGGGGAGCTGTTTTTT. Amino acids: CASSGDRRNPGELFF.

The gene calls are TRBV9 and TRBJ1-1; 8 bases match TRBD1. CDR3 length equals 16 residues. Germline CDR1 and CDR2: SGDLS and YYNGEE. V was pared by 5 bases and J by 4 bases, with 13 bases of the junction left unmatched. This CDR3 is CASSSEAGGDGTEAFF. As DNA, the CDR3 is TGTGCCAGCAGTTCGGAGGCAGGGGGCGACGGCACTGAAGCTTTCTTT.

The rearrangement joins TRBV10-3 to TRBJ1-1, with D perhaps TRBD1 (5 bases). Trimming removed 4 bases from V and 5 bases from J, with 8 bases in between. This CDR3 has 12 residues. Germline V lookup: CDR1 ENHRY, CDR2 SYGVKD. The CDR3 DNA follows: TGTGCCATCAGTGCAGGGTTGACTGAAGCTTTCTTT. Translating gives CAISAGLTEAFF.

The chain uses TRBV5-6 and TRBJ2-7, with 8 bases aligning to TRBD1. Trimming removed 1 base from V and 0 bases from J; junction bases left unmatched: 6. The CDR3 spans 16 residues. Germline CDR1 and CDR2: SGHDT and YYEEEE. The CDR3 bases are TGTGCCAGCAGCTTGACAGGGGGTCTAAGCTCCTACGAGCAGTACTTC. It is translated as CASSLTGGLSSYEQYF.

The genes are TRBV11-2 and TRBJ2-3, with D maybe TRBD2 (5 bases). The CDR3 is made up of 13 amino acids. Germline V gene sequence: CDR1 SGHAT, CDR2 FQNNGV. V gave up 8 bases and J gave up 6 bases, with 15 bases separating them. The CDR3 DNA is TGTGCCAGCGCTTTGGGGAGTTGGGATACGCAGTATTTT. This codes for CASALGSWDTQYF.

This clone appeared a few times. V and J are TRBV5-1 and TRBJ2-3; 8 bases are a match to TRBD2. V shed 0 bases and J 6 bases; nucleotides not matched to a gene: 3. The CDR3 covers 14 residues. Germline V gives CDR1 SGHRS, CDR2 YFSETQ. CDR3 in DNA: TGCGCCAGCAGCTTGGAGGGACTAGATGATACGCAGTATTTT. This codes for CASSLEGLDDTQYF.

CDR3 DNA: TGTGCCATCAGTGTGGGGCAGGATAGCAATCAGCCCCAGCATTTT. This sequence encodes CAISVGQDSNQPQHF. V is TRBV10-3 and J is TRBJ1-5; D perhaps matches TRBD1 (5 bases). Germline V lookup: CDR1 ENHRY, CDR2 SYGVKD. The CDR3 length is 15 residues. V was cut by 4 bases and J by 0 bases, with 10 bases left in between.

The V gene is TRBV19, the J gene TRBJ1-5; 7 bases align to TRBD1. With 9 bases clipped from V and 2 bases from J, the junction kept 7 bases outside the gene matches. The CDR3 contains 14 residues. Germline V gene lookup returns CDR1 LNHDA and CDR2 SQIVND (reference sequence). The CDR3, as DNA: TGTGCCAGCAGGGGGGCTTCGGGCAATCAGCCCCAGCATTTT. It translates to CASRGASGNQPQHF.

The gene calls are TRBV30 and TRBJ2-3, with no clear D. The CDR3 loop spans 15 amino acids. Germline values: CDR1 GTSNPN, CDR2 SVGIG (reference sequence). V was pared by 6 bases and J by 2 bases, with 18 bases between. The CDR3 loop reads CACTFSPGFTDTQYF. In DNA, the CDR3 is TGTGCCTGCACCTTCTCCCCCGGGTTCACAGATACGCAGTATTTT.

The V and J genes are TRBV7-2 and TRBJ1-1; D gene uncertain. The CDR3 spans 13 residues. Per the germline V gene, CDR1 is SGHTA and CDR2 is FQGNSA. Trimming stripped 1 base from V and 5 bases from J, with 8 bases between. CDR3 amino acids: CASSLGLRTEAFF. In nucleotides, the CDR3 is TGTGCCAGCAGCTTAGGACTTAGAACTGAAGCTTTCTTT.

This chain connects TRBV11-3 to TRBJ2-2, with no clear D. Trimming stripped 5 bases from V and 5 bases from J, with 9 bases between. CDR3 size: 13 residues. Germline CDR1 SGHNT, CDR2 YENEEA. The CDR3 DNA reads TGTGCCAGCAGCAACGCGTGGACCGGGGAGCTGTTTTTT. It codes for CASSNAWTGELFF.

The chain's CDR3 is CASTARGTFEQYF. CDR3 nucleotide sequence: TGTGCCAGCACCGCCAGGGGGACCTTCGAGCAGTACTTC. This sequence joins TRBV6-6 and TRBJ2-7; 7 bases are shared with TRBD1. The germline gives CDR1 MNHNY, CDR2 SVGAGI (reference sequence). This CDR3 is 13 amino acids long. Trimming cost V 7 bases and J 6 bases; bases outside gene matches: 9.

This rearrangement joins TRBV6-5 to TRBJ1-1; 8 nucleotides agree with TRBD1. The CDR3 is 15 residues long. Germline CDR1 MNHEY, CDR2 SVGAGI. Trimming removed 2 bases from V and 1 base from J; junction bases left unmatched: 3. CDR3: CASSYPGQGNTEAFF. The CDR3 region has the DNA TGTGCCAGCAGTTACCCCGGACAGGGGAACACTGAAGCTTTCTTT.

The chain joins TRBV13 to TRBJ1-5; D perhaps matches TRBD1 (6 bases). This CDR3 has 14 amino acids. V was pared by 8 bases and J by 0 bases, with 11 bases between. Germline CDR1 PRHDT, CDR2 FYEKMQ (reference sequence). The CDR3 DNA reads TGTGCCAGCTCGCTCAGGGGTAGCAATCAGCCCCAGCATTTT. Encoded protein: CASSLRGSNQPQHF. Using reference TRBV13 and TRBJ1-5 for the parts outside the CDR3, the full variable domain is AAGVIQSPRHLIKEKRETATLKCYPIPRHDTVYWYQQGPGQDPQFLISFYEKMQSDKGSIPDRFSAQQFSDYHSELNMSSLELGDSALYFCASSLRGSNQPQHFGDGTRLSIL.

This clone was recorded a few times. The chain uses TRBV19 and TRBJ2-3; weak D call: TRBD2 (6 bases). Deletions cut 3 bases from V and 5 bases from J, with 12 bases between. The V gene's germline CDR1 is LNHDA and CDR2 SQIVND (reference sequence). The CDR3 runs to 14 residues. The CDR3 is CASSMYGSGDTQYF. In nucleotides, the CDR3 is TGTGCCAGTAGTATGTACGGGAGTGGAGATACGCAGTATTTT.

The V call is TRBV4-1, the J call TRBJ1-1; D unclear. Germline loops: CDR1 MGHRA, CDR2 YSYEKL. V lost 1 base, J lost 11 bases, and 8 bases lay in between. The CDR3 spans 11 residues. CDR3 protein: CASSQGGSAFF. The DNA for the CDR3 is TGCGCCAGCAGCCAAGGCGGGTCTGCTTTCTTT.

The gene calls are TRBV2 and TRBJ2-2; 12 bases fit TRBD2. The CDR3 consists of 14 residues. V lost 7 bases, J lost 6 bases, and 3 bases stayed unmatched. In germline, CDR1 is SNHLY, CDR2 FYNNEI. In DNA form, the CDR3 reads TGTGCCAGCACGACTAGCGGGAGTCCCGGGGAGCTGTTTTTT. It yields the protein CASTTSGSPGELFF. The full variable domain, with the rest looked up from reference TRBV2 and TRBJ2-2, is EPEVTQTPSHQVTQMGQEVILRCVPISNHLYFYWYRQILGQKVEFLVSFYNNEISEKSEIFDDQFSVERPDGSNFTLKIRSTKLEDSAMYFCASTTSGSPGELFFGEGSRLTVL.

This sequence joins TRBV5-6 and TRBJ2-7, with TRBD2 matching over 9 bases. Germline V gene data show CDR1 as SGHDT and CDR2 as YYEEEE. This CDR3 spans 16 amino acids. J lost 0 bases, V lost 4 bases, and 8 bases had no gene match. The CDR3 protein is CASSRPAGGGSYEQYF. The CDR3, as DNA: TGTGCCAGCAGCCGGCCGGCGGGAGGGGGCTCCTACGAGCAGTACTTC. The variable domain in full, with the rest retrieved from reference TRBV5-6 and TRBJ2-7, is DAGVTQSPTHLIKTRGQQVTLRCSPKSGHDTVSWYQQALGQGPQFIFQYYEEEERQRGNFPDRFSGHQFPNYSSELNVNALLLGDSALYLCASSRPAGGGSYEQYFGPGTRLTVT.

CDR3 nucleotide sequence: TGTGCCAGCAGTTCCTTGACAGTGACGAACACTGAAGCTTTCTTT. This codes for CASSSLTVTNTEAFF. This chain connects TRBV28 to TRBJ1-1; possible D gene TRBD1, 5 bases. The CDR3 is 15 residues long. Germline CDR1 MDHEN, CDR2 SYDVKM. Trimming took off 4 bases at V and 1 base at J, with 13 bases between the two ends. Filled out from reference TRBV28 and TRBJ1-1, the complete variable domain reads DVKVTQSSRYLVKRTGEKVFLECVQDMDHENMFWYRQDPGLGLRLIYFSYDVKMKEKGDIPEGYSVSREKKERFSLILESASTNQTSMYLCASSSLTVTNTEAFFGQGTRLTVV.

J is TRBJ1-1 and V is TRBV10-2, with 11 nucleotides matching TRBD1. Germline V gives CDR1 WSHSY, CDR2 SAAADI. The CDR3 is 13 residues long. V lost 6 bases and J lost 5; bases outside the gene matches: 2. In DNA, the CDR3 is TGCGCCAGCAGGGGGACAGGGGGTACTGAAGCTTTCTTT. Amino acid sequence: CASRGTGGTEAFF.

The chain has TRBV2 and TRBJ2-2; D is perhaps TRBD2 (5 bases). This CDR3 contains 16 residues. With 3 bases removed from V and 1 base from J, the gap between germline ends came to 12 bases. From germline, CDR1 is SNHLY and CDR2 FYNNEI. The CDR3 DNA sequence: TGTGCCAGCAGTGACGGGCTAGCCTTGAACACCGGGGAGCTGTTTTTT. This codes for CASSDGLALNTGELFF.

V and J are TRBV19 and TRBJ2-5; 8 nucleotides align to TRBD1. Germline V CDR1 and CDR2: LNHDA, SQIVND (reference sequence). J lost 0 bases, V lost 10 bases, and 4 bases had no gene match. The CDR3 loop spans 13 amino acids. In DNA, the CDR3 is TGTGCCACTCGGGACAGGTACCAAGAGACCCAGTACTTC. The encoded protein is CATRDRYQETQYF.

In DNA form, the CDR3 reads TGTGCCACCAGCAGACTTCTAGGAAACGAGCAGTACTTC. It is translated as CATSRLLGNEQYF. V gene TRBV15 combines with J gene TRBJ2-7; D gene unclear. CDR3 length equals 13 residues. With 2 bases removed from V and 5 bases from J, the gap between germline ends came to 10 bases. Germline CDR1 LNHNV, CDR2 YYDKDF (reference sequence).